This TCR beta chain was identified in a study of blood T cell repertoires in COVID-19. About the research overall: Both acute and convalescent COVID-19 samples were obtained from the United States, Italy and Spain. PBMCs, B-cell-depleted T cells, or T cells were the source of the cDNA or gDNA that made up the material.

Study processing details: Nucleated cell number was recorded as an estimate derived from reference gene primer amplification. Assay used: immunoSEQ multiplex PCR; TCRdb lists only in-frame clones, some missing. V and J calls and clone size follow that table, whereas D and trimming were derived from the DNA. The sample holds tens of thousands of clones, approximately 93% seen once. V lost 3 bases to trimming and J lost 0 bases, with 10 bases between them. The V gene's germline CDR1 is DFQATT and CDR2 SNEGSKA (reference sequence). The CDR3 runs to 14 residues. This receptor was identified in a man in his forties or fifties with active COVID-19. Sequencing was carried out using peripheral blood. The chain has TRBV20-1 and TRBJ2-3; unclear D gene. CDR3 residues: CSASRPGSTDTQYF. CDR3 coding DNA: TGCAGTGCTAGTAGGCCCGGGAGCACAGATACGCAGTATTTT.